What follows are 5 T cell receptor beta chains derived from one specimen sequenced in a study of CD8 T cells in Susac syndrome. Reverse transcription of 0.5 to 1 ug RNA was performed with random hexamers. TCRdb independently ran MiXCR on the immunoSEQ multiplex PCR reads; one entry per CDR3 protein. The data show roughly 200,000 distinct CDR3 sequences, around 93% seen once. Sequenced material: CD4+ T cells from PBMCs. The receptors derive from a human donor with multiple sclerosis.

This chain links TRBV29-1 with TRBJ1-2, with D hard to call. The CDR3 runs 12 residues. With 0 bases removed from V and 4 bases from J, the gap between germline ends came to 6 bases. Germline CDR1 is SQVTM and CDR2 is ANQGSEA. The CDR3 loop reads CSVEEFRYGYTF. The CDR3 bases are TGCAGCGTTGAAGAGTTTCGCTATGGCTACACCTTC.

V usage is TRBV12-3 or TRBV12-4 and J usage is TRBJ2-5; TRBD1 agrees at 9 bases. This CDR3 comprises 14 residues. V trimming: 6 bases; J trimming: 5 bases; junction bases outside the gene matches: 7. In nucleotides, the CDR3 is TGTGCCAGCAGGTCGACAGGGGGAGAGGAGACCCAGTACTTC. It specifies CASRSTGGEETQYF.

This rearrangement joins TRBV9 to TRBJ2-1; 13 bases map to TRBD2. The CDR3 consists of 16 residues. V trimming: 4 bases; J trimming: 8 bases; junction bases outside the gene matches: 9. CDR1 and CDR2 (germline): SGDLS, YYNGEE. The CDR3: CASSSGTSGALDEQFF. In DNA form, the CDR3 reads TGTGCCAGCAGCTCGGGGACTAGCGGGGCCCTCGATGAGCAGTTCTTC. The whole variable domain, filled in from reference TRBV9 and TRBJ2-1, reads DSGVTQTPKHLITATGQRVTLRCSPRSGDLSVYWYQQSLDQGLQFLIQYYNGEERAKGNILERFSAQQFPDLHSELNLSSLELGDSALYFCASSSGTSGALDEQFFGPGTRLTVL.

The rearrangement joins TRBV20-1 to TRBJ1-3; D ambiguous. The CDR3 runs to 12 residues. Germline loops: CDR1 DFQATT, CDR2 SNEGSKA (reference sequence). The V gene lost 0 bases and the J gene lost 11 bases, with 11 bases spanning the gap. CDR3 amino acids: CSARDGTLSIYF. CDR3 coding DNA: TGCAGTGCTAGAGATGGTACCTTGTCCATATATTTT.

The chain uses TRBV7-9 and TRBJ1-6; D gene uncertain. This CDR3 contains 15 residues. Trimming stripped 0 bases from V and 8 bases from J, with 11 bases between. In germline, CDR1 is SEHNR, CDR2 FQNEAQ (reference sequence). The CDR3 sequence is CASSLAGRLDSPLHF. DNA of the CDR3: TGTGCCAGCAGCTTAGCAGGGCGGTTAGATTCACCCCTCCACTTT.